In its sample, the clone carrying this TCR beta chain was seen a few times. Its antigen remains unknown. The source of the sample is a study of human T cells and chemical hapten exposure. CDR3 length equals 17 residues. Germline loops: CDR1 MNHEY, CDR2 SMNVEV (reference sequence). J gave up 0 bases and V 3 bases, and 5 bases lay outside the gene matches. Unique molecular identifiers were attached to individual cDNA molecules within the library. MiXCR, applied by TCRdb to the RACE reads, yields one record per CDR3 protein. The data hold some 39,000 distinct CDR3 sequences, with 9.5% observed a single time. The time point: patch test 3, about 24 weeks after DPC sensitization. Treatment reported: therapeutic diphenylcyclopropenone sensitization with weekly scalp DPC. Extraction of total RNA was performed on unfractionated whole blood. Participating donors were patients with alopecia, aged 18 to 70 years, considered appropriate candidates for DPC.

Whole-study results and caveats: DPC sensitization produced no change in TCRs with frequency above 1 in 1000.

This receptor was obtained from a man aged 50 to 60 with alopecia areata. Some clones in this sample may be carry-over from other donors' samples. The V gene is TRBV27, the J gene TRBJ2-1, with TRBD2 matching over 10 bases. The sequencing used whole blood, collected in connection with sensitization to the hapten diphenylcyclopropenone (DPC). DNA for the CDR3: TGTGCCAGCAGTTTCCTAGCGGGAGCCCGCTCCTACAATGAGCAGTTCTTC. As protein: CASSFLAGARSYNEQFF.